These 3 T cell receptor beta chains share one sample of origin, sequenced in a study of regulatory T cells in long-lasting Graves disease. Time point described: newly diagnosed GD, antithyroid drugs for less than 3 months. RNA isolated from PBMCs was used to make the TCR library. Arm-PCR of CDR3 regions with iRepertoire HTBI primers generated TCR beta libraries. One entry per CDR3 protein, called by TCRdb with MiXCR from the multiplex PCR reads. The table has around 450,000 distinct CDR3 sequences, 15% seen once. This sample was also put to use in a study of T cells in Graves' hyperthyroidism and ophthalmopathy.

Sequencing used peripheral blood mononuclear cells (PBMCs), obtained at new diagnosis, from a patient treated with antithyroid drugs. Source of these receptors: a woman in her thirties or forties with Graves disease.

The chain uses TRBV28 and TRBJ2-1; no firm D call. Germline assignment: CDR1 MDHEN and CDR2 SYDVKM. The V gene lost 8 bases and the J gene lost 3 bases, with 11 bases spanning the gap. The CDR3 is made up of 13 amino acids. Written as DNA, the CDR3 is TGTGCCAGCGGACCTAACAACTACAATGAGCAGTTCTTC. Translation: CASGPNNYNEQFF.

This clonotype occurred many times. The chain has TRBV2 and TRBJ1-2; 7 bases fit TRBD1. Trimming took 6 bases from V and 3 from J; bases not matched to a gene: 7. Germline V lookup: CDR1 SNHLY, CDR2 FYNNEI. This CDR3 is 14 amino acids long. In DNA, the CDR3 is TGTGCCAGCAGAAGGGACAGAGGGGACTATGGCTACACCTTC. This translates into CASRRDRGDYGYTF.

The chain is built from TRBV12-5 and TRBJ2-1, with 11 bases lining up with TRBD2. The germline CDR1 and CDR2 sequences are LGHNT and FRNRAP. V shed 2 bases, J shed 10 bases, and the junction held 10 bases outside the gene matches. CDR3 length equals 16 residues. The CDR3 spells CASGLSLAGGRFEQFF. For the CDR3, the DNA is TGTGCTAGTGGTTTGAGTCTAGCGGGAGGAAGGTTCGAGCAGTTCTTC. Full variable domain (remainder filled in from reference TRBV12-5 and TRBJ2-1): DARVTQTPRHKVTEMGQEVTMRCQPILGHNTVFWYRQTMMQGLELLAYFRNRAPLDDSGMPKDRFSAEMPDATLATLKIQPSEPRDSAVYFCASGLSLAGGRFEQFFGPGTRLTVL.